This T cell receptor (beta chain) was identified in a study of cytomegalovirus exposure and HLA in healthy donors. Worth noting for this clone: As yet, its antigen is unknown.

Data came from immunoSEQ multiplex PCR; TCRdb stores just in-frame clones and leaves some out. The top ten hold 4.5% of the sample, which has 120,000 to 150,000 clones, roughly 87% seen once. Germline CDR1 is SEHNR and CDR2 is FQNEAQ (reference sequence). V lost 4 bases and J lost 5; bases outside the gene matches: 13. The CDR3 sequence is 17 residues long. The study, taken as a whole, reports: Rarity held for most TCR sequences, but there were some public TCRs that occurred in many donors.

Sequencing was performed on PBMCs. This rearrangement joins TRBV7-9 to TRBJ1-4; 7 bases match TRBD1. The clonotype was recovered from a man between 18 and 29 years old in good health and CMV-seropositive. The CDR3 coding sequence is TGTGCCAGCAGCTCATCACCTCCGGGACAGATAAATGAAAAACTGTTTTTT. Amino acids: CASSSSPPGQINEKLFF. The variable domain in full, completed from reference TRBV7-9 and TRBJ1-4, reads DTGVSQNPRHKITKRGQNVTFRCDPISEHNRLYWYRQTLGQGPEFLTYFQNEAQLEKSRLLSDRFSAERPKGSFSTLEIQRTEQGDSAMYLCASSSSPPGQINEKLFFGSGTQLSVL.